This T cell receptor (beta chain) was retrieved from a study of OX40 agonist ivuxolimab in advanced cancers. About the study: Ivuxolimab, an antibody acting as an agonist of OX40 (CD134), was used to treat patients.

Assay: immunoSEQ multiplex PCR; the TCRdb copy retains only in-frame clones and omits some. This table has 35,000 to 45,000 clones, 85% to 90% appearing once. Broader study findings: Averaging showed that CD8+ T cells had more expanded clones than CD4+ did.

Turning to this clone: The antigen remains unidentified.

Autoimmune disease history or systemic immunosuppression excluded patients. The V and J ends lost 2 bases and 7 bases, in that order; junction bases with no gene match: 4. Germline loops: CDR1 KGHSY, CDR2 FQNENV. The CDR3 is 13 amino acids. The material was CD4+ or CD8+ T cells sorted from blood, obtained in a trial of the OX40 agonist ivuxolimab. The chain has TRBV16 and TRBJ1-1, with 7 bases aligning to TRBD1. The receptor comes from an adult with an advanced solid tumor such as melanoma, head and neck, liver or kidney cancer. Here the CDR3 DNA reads TGTGCCAGCAGCCAAGACAGGGCGGGTGAAGCTTTCTTT. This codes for CASSQDRAGEAFF.